Below are 12 T cell receptor beta chains sequenced from a single sample in a study of CD8 T cells in Susac syndrome. Random hexamers served to reverse transcribe roughly 0.45 to 1 ug RNA. TCRdb recomputed calls from the immunoSEQ multiplex PCR reads with MiXCR, one row per CDR3 protein. The table lists roughly 200,000 distinct CDR3 sequences, approximately 96% of them singletons, with 0.093% in the top ten. The sample consisted of CD4+ T cells from PBMCs. Receptors were obtained from a human donor with multiple sclerosis.

This clonotype was detected only once. The chain has TRBV4-3 and TRBJ2-7; D is possibly TRBD1 (6 bases). The CDR3 sequence is 14 residues long. V lost 3 bases and J 0 bases, leaving 9 bases between the germline ends. Germline V gives CDR1 LGHNA, CDR2 YSLEER. The CDR3 here is CASSQGTYSYEQYF. The CDR3 nucleotides read TGCGCCAGCAGCCAGGGGACATACTCCTACGAGCAGTACTTC.

The chain employs TRBV7-9 and TRBJ1-6; D call uncertain. The CDR3 has 19 amino acids. The V gene's germline CDR1 is SEHNR and CDR2 FQNEAQ (reference sequence). The V gene lost 2 bases and the J gene lost 3 bases, with 20 bases spanning the gap. The CDR3 is CASSLMVVNGSGYNSPLHF. In DNA, the CDR3 is TGTGCCAGCAGCTTAATGGTTGTGAACGGGTCAGGCTATAATTCACCCCTCCACTTT.

The chain uses TRBV9 and TRBJ2-2; 10 nucleotides agree with TRBD1. Germline V gene lookup returns CDR1 SGDLS and CDR2 YYNGEE. The CDR3 consists of 17 residues. Germline trimming cut 1 base from V and 7 bases from J; bases unmatched to any gene: 10. The chain's CDR3 is CASSVSDRGQVGGELFF. The CDR3 DNA sequence: TGTGCCAGCAGCGTAAGTGACAGGGGGCAAGTGGGCGGGGAGCTGTTTTTT. The entire variable domain, with the rest obtained from reference TRBV9 and TRBJ2-2, is as follows: DSGVTQTPKHLITATGQRVTLRCSPRSGDLSVYWYQQSLDQGLQFLIQYYNGEERAKGNILERFSAQQFPDLHSELNLSSLELGDSALYFCASSVSDRGQVGGELFFGEGSRLTVL.

The chain couples TRBV4-1 to TRBJ2-7; 8 bases line up with TRBD1. V was clipped by 0 bases and J by 3 bases; unmatched bases: 10. Looked up from germline, CDR1 is MGHRA and CDR2 is YSYEKL. The CDR3 is made up of 17 amino acids. The CDR3 DNA reads as TGCGCCAGCAGCCAAGAACCCCTTGAACAGGGGGGCTACGAGCAGTACTTC. It yields the protein CASSQEPLEQGGYEQYF.

J is TRBJ1-6 and V is TRBV29-1; TRBD1 matches at 9 bases. Losses at the gene ends were 7 bases for V and 6 bases for J; bases not matched to a gene: 7. The CDR3 covers 14 residues. From germline, CDR1 is SQVTM and CDR2 ANQGSEA. CDR3 residues: CSAREQGANSPLHF. CDR3 nucleotides: TGCAGCGCTCGAGAACAGGGGGCTAATTCACCCCTCCACTTT.

The CDR3 DNA follows: TGTGCCAGCAGCCAAGGGGCCAGGGGAGAAGCTTTCTTT. It translates to CASSQGARGEAFF. The gene calls are TRBV3-1 and TRBJ1-1; TRBD1 is a possible D gene (6 bases). Looked up from germline, CDR1 is LGHDT and CDR2 is YNNKEL (reference sequence). The CDR3 has 13 amino acids. With 1 base removed from V and 8 bases from J, the gap between germline ends came to 11 bases. Together with reference TRBV3-1 and TRBJ1-1, the CDR3 gives the full variable domain: DTAVSQTPKYLVTQMGNDKSIKCEQNLGHDTMYWYKQDSKKFLKIMFSYNNKELIINETVPNRFSPKSPDKAHLNLHINSLELGDSAVYFCASSQGARGEAFFGQGTRLTVV.

The V and J genes are TRBV3-1 and TRBJ1-1, with D unclear. V lost 3 bases, J lost 4 bases, and 9 bases lay in between. CDR1 is LGHDT, CDR2 YNNKEL, per germline (reference sequence). The CDR3 consists of 13 residues. For the CDR3, the DNA is TGTGCCAGCAGCCATGGAATAGGCACTGAAGCTTTCTTT. Protein product: CASSHGIGTEAFF.

This sequence joins TRBV2 and TRBJ1-3; D is ambiguous. This CDR3 comprises 15 residues. V lost 4 bases, J lost 2 bases, and 12 bases lay in between. Germline V CDR1 and CDR2: SNHLY, FYNNEI. The CDR3 bases are TGTGCCAGCAGTGCAATGTCCTACGCTGGAAACACCATATATTTT. Its protein is CASSAMSYAGNTIYF.

This chain uses TRBV30 with TRBJ1-5; TRBD1 agrees at 7 bases. V shed 7 bases and J 3 bases; nucleotides not matched to a gene: 3. The CDR3 runs 12 residues. From germline, CDR1 is GTSNPN and CDR2 SVGIG (reference sequence). The CDR3 is CAFDRDNQPQHF. Here the CDR3 DNA reads TGTGCCTTTGACAGGGACAATCAGCCCCAGCATTTT.

This clonotype was counted a single time. This sequence joins TRBV29-1 and TRBJ2-2, with 8 bases aligning to TRBD2. J gave up 0 bases and V 4 bases, and 4 bases lay outside the gene matches. This CDR3 is built from 15 residues. CDR1 SQVTM and CDR2 ANQGSEA come from the germline V gene. The chain's CDR3 is CSVAGGTSNTGELFF. In DNA form, the CDR3 reads TGCAGCGTTGCGGGGGGGACCTCGAACACCGGGGAGCTGTTTTTT.

In this sample, this clonotype turned up once. This chain links TRBV29-1 with TRBJ2-6; TRBD1 agrees at 8 bases. Trimming took 6 bases from V and 4 from J; bases not matched to a gene: 2. This CDR3 comprises 13 residues. Per germline, CDR1 SQVTM and CDR2 ANQGSEA. The CDR3 DNA reads TGCAGCGTGACAGGGGTCGGGGCCAACGTCCTGACTTTC. Its translation is CSVTGVGANVLTF.

The chain joins TRBV30 to TRBJ1-6; D is unclear. V was clipped by 4 bases and J by 0 bases, with 19 bases between them. CDR1 and CDR2 (germline): GTSNPN, SVGIG (reference sequence). The CDR3 covers 18 residues. Written as DNA, the CDR3 is TGTGCCTGGACTTCGGATCCGGCTGGGAGCTCCTATAATTCACCCCTCCACTTT. Translated, it gives CAWTSDPAGSSYNSPLHF.